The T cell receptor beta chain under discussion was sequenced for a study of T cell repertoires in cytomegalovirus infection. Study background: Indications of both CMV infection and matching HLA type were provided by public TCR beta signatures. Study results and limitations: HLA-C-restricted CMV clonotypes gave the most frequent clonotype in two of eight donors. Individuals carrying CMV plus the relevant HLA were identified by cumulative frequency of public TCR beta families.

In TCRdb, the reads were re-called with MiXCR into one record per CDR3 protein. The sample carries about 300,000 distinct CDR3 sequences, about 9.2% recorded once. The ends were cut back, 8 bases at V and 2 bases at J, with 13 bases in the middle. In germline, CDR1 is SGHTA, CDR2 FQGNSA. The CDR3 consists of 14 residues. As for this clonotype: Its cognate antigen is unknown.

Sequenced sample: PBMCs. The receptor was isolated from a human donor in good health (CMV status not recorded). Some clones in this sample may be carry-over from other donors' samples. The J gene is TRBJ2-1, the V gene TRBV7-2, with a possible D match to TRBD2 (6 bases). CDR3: CASARRGPYNEQFF. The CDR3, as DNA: TGTGCCAGCGCCCGGAGGGGCCCCTACAATGAGCAGTTCTTC.